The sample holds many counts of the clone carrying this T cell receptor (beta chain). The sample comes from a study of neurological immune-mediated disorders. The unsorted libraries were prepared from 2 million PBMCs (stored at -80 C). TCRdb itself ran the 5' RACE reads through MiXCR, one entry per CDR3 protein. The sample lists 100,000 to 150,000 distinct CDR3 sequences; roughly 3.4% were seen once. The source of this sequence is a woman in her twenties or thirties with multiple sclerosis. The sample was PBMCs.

CDR3 sequence (DNA): TGTGCCAGCAGCTTAAGCTCCGGGACTAGCTACGAGCAGTACTTC. Its protein is CASSLSSGTSYEQYF. The chain has TRBV7-2 and TRBJ2-7; 8 bases line up with TRBD2. Germline CDR1 and CDR2: SGHTA and FQGNSA. V trimming: 2 bases; J trimming: 3 bases; junction bases outside the gene matches: 6. CDR3 length: 15 amino acids.